The entry that follows covers one TCR beta chain sequence. Germline assignment: CDR1 SGHTA and CDR2 FQGTGA. Trimming removed 5 bases at V and 1 base at J, with 12 bases between. The CDR3 has 14 amino acids. Profiled with immunoSEQ multiplex PCR; TCRdb holds only in-frame clones, not every one. The profile shows approximately 74,000 clones, approximately 92% of them singletons. The data belong to a study of T cell changes during pregnancy in multiple sclerosis. This rearrangement joins TRBV7-3 to TRBJ2-7; perhaps TRBD1 as D (7 bases). The clonotype originates from a female donor with multiple sclerosis, enrolled in a pregnancy study. The sequenced sample was peripheral blood, obtained before pregnancy. CDR3 DNA: TGTGCCAGCAGCCAGACAGGGACTTCCTACGAGCAGTACTTC. Its translation: CASSQTGTSYEQYF.